A selection of T cell receptor beta chains follows, all from one sample in a study of identical twins' blood T cells. TCRdb redid the calling of the 5' RACE reads with MiXCR, one entry per CDR3 protein. The table lists hundreds of thousands of distinct CDR3 sequences, over 25% of them singletons, with more than 5.5% in the top ten. Sequenced material: PBMCs. These receptors all come from a woman aged 18 to 55 in good health. Both conserved end residues are part of each CDR3. Each record gives: J gene, V gene, clone size, D gene, CDR3 DNA, CDR3 protein. D genes are given only for firm matches. Only some rows state a clone size, as once, few, many or a class for expanded clones.

TRBJ2-7,TRBV29-1,.,.,TGCAGCGCCGAGGACGGTCCCTACGAGCAGTACTTC,CSAEDGPYEQYF
TRBJ2-7,TRBV7-9,.,TRBD1,TGTGCCAGCAGCACCGAGGATGGACAGGGCCACTACGAGCAGTACTTC,CASSTEDGQGHYEQYF
TRBJ1-5,TRBV28,many,TRBD1,TGTGCCAGCAGTTTAGGGACAGGGTTCAATCAGCCCCAGCATTTT,CASSLGTGFNQPQHF
TRBJ2-1,TRBV6-6,.,.,TGTGCAATAGGACGGAGCTCCTACAATGAGCAGTTCTTC,CAIGRSSYNEQFF
TRBJ1-1,TRBV5-8,.,.,TGTGCCAGCAGCTTGTATGAGGGGCGGCCCACTGAAGCTTTCTTT,CASSLYEGRPTEAFF
TRBJ2-3,TRBV20-1,.,.,TGCAGTGCTAGCTGGAGGGCCGGTGAAGATACGCAGTATTTT,CSASWRAGEDTQYF
TRBJ1-2,TRBV7-2,few,.,TGTGCCAGCAGCTTAGTAAGGGTGCTTGAGGGCTACACCTTC,CASSLVRVLEGYTF
TRBJ1-1,TRBV5-1,few,.,TGCGCCAGCAGCTTGGATAAAGAAGCTTTCTTT,CASSLDKEAFF
TRBJ1-1,TRBV11-1,.,.,TGTGCCAGCAGCCCGGACGGACTCAACACTGAAGCTTTCTTT,CASSPDGLNTEAFF
TRBJ1-4,TRBV6-1,.,.,TGTGCCAGCAGTGAGGCCCCAGGAGAAAATGAAAAACTGTTTTTT,CASSEAPGENEKLFF
TRBJ2-1,TRBV4-3,.,.,TGCGCCAGCAGCCAAGAAGGGGGGGCCTACAATGAGCAGTTCTTC,CASSQEGGAYNEQFF
TRBJ1-1,TRBV29-1,few,.,TGCAGCGTTGAAGACCAACGGACGGGGCAGCCGAACACTGAAGCTTTCTTT,CSVEDQRTGQPNTEAFF
TRBJ2-2,TRBV11-3,few,.,TGTGCCAGCAGCCACCTACAGGCCGTGGGGGAGCTGTTTTTT,CASSHLQAVGELFF
TRBJ2-7,TRBV4-1,.,TRBD2,TGCGCCAGCAGCCAAGATCGAACTAGCGGGAGAGTGCAGTACTTC,CASSQDRTSGRVQYF
TRBJ1-3,TRBV20-1,.,.,TGCGGTGCTAGAGAAACTGGAAACACCATATATTTT,CGARETGNTIYF
TRBJ1-1,TRBV19,many,.,TGTGCCAGTAGAGACAGTGGTCCAGAATTAGCTTTCTTT,CASRDSGPELAFF
TRBJ1-5,TRBV2,many,.,TGTGCCAGCAGTCAGGGAGGCTTCGGCAATCAGCCCCAGCATTTT,CASSQGGFGNQPQHF
TRBJ1-1,TRBV29-1,many,.,TGCAGCGTTGAAGCCCCGCCCCGGTTCGACAGAAATATTAACACTGAAGCTTTCTTT,CSVEAPPRFDRNINTEAFF